This T cell receptor beta chain was found in a study of blood T cell repertoires in COVID-19. This CDR3 comprises 15 residues. V dropped 5 bases and J dropped 7 bases, with 17 bases sitting between them. Germline assignment: CDR1 MDHEN and CDR2 SYDVKM. Participants, about 18 to 90 years old, spanned fewer than 25 US areas. In the original processing: Estimates of nucleated cell counts were drawn from the amplification of reference gene primers. Profiled with immunoSEQ multiplex PCR; TCRdb holds only in-frame clones, not every one. Clonal size and the V and J genes are those of that table, whereas D and trimming came from the DNA. The sample includes about 310,000 clones, about nine tenths seen only once; the top ten take about 9.8%.

The sequencing sample was made of PBMCs or T cells enriched from blood (not recorded which). The rearrangement links TRBV28 to TRBJ1-4; D possibly corresponds to TRBD1 (6 bases). The TCR comes from a woman younger than 35 who had recovered from COVID-19. CDR3 loop: CASSPPAGVVEKLFF. The DNA of the CDR3 is TGTGCCAGCAGTCCCCCCGCAGGGGTGGTTGAAAAACTGTTTTTT.